Below are 11 T cell receptor beta chains sequenced from a single sample in a study of shared clonotypes between healthy human individuals. CD8 cells regarded as naive lacked CD45RO, were positively chosen for CCR7, and omitted terminally differentiated effector memory CD45RA+ cells. Sequencing used immunoSEQ multiplex PCR; TCRdb keeps in-frame clones, though not all of them. The sample includes under 1 million clones, about 96% of them seen just once. The sequencing input was naive CD8+ T cells sorted from blood. Source of these receptors: a man aged 30 to 39 in good health.

V is TRBV27 and J is TRBJ2-1; 9 nucleotides align to TRBD2. The CDR3 is 17 amino acids. Trimming took 5 bases from V and 9 from J; bases not matched to a gene: 17. The germline gives CDR1 MNHEY, CDR2 SMNVEV (reference sequence). The chain's CDR3 is CASSPSEGSGRGSEQFF. Here the CDR3 DNA reads TGTGCCAGCAGTCCCTCCGAAGGTAGCGGGAGAGGTAGTGAGCAGTTCTTC.

CDR3 DNA sequence: TGTGCCAGCAGCCCAGGGCACGGGGAGCTGTTTTTT. It is translated as CASSPGHGELFF. V usage is TRBV9 and J usage is TRBJ2-2; weak D call: TRBD1 (5 bases). The V gene's germline CDR1 is SGDLS and CDR2 YYNGEE. Deletions cut 4 bases from V and 7 bases from J, with 8 bases between. The CDR3 extends over 12 amino acids.

The J gene is TRBJ1-3, the V gene TRBV15; 10 nucleotides align to TRBD1. Germline-derived CDR1 and CDR2 are LNHNV and YYDKDF (reference sequence). V was clipped by 0 bases and J by 3 bases; unmatched bases: 20. The CDR3 spans 22 residues. For the CDR3, the DNA is TGTGCCACCAGCAGAGATCCTTATGCCGGGACAGGGGAAAGTAGGAGTGGAAACACCATATATTTT. This codes for CATSRDPYAGTGESRSGNTIYF. Variable domain in full (rest from reference TRBV15 and TRBJ1-3): DAMVIQNPRYQVTQFGKPVTLSCSQTLNHNVMYWYQQKSSQAPKLLFHYYDKDFNNEADTPDNFQSRRPNTSFCFLDIRSPGLGDTAMYLCATSRDPYAGTGESRSGNTIYFGEGSWLTVV.

Remarks on this clone: This sample includes further DNA sequences coding for the same CDR3. The chain carries TRBV7-9 and TRBJ2-5; 7 bases are shared with TRBD2. This CDR3 region has 12 residues. The junction had 0 bases not matched to a gene; V was cut back by 4 bases and J by 4 bases. Per the germline V gene, CDR1 is SEHNR and CDR2 is FQNEAQ (reference sequence). The CDR3 region is CASSSGGETQYF. The CDR3 DNA follows: TGTGCCAGCAGCTCGGGGGGAGAGACCCAGTACTTC.

The CDR3 DNA is TGTGCCAGCAGCTTCTCCTTGGTGAACACTGAAGCTTTCTTT. Translating gives CASSFSLVNTEAFF. The chain joins TRBV27 to TRBJ1-1; no reliable D call. Deletions cut 6 bases from V and 0 bases from J, with 11 bases between. The germline gives CDR1 MNHEY, CDR2 SMNVEV (reference sequence). This CDR3 comprises 14 residues.

V is TRBV6-6 and J is TRBJ1-1; D unresolved. Germline-derived CDR1 and CDR2 are MNHNY and SVGAGI (reference sequence). Trimming took 6 bases from V and 4 from J, leaving 9 bases between them. The CDR3 is made up of 12 amino acids. The CDR3 nucleotides read TGTGCCAGCAGCTTAGGGTTCACTGAAGCTTTCTTT. Translating it yields CASSLGFTEAFF.

The chain couples TRBV30 to TRBJ2-2, with 11 positions matching TRBD1. Germline assignment: CDR1 GTSNPN and CDR2 SVGIG (reference sequence). This CDR3 has 13 residues. The CDR3 bases are TGTGCTTACGGACAGGGGGCCCCCGGGGAGCTGTTTTTT. Translating gives CAYGQGAPGELFF.

This clone was observed a single time. The CDR3 DNA is TGTGCCAGTAGTATTGGAGAGGGCTATGGCTACACCTTC. Encoded protein: CASSIGEGYGYTF. This chain uses TRBV19 with TRBJ1-2, with D unclear. V was shortened by 3 bases and J by 4 bases, with 9 bases between the two germline ends. The CDR3 spans 13 residues. Germline CDR1 and CDR2: LNHDA and SQIVND (reference sequence).

V and J are TRBV7-9 and TRBJ2-1; possible D gene TRBD2, 5 bases. V shed 4 bases and J shed 12 bases, with 16 bases lying between them. Germline V lookup: CDR1 SEHNR, CDR2 FQNEAQ (reference sequence). The CDR3 is made up of 13 amino acids. CDR3 coding DNA: TGTGCCAGCAGCTCCCAGGACTTTTTCGGGCAGTTCTTC. Amino acid sequence: CASSSQDFFGQFF.

The chain combines TRBV11-2 with TRBJ2-7; D unclear. The CDR3 extends over 16 amino acids. Trimming stripped 1 base from V and 0 bases from J, with 13 bases between. Germline V gene sequence: CDR1 SGHAT, CDR2 FQNNGV. CDR3: CASSLVLPGPSYEQYF. CDR3 nucleotide sequence: TGTGCCAGCAGCTTAGTGTTACCGGGTCCCTCCTACGAGCAGTACTTC.

The V gene is TRBV7-2, the J gene TRBJ1-1; no clear D. The CDR3 runs to 15 residues. The V gene lost 3 bases and the J gene lost 3 bases, with 14 bases spanning the gap. CDR1 and CDR2 from the germline V gene are SGHTA and FQGNSA. The CDR3 nucleotides are TGTGCCAGCAGCTTTTCCGGACTTGTGTACACTGAAGCTTTCTTT. This translates into CASSFSGLVYTEAFF. The variable domain in full, with the rest retrieved from reference TRBV7-2 and TRBJ1-1, is GAGVSQSPSNKVTEKGKDVELRCDPISGHTALYWYRQSLGQGLEFLIYFQGNSAPDKSGLPSDRFSAERTGGSVSTLTIQRTQQEDSAVYLCASSFSGLVYTEAFFGQGTRLTVV.